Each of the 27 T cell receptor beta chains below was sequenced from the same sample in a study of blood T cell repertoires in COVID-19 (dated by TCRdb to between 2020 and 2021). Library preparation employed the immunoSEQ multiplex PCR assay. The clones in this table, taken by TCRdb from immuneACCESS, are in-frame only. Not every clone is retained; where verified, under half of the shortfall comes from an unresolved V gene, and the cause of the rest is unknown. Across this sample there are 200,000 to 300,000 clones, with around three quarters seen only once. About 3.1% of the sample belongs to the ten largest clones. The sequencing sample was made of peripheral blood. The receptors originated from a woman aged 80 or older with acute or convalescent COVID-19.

CDR3 sequence: CASSPGTTLEQYF. CDR3 nucleotides: TGCGCCAGCAGCCCGGGGACTACCCTCGAGCAGTACTTC. The genes are TRBV5-1 and TRBJ2-7, with 7 positions matching TRBD2. Germline V gene sequence: CDR1 SGHRS, CDR2 YFSETQ. V lost 4 bases and J lost 6; bases outside the gene matches: 7. The CDR3 is 13 residues long.

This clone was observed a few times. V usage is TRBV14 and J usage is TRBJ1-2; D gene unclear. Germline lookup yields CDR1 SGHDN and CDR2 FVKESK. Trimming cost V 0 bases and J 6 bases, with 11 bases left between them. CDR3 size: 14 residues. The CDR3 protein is CASSQESRLHGYTF. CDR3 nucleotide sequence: TGTGCCAGCAGCCAAGAAAGCAGGCTACATGGCTACACCTTC.

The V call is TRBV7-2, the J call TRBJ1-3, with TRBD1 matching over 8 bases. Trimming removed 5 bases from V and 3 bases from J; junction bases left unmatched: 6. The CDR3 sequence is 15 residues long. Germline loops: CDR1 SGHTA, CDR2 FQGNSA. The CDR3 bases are TGTGCCAGCAGCCGGGGACAGGTCGGTGGAAACACCATATATTTT. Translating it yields CASSRGQVGGNTIYF.

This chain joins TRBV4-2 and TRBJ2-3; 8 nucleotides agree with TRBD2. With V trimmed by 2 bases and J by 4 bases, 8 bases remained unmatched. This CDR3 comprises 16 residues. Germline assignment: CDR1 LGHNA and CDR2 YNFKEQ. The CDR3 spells CASSQLLAEGSDTQYF. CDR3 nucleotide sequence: TGTGCCAGCAGCCAACTACTAGCGGAGGGGTCAGATACGCAGTATTTT.

The CDR3 here is CASTDRGSNEKLFF. The CDR3 DNA follows: TGTGCCAGTACGGACAGGGGCTCCAATGAAAAACTGTTTTTT. The chain combines TRBV19 with TRBJ1-4; TRBD1 aligns across 9 bases. The germline V gene encodes CDR1 LNHDA and CDR2 SQIVND (reference sequence). CDR3 size: 14 residues. The J segment lost 5 bases and the V segment lost 7 bases, leaving 5 bases of the junction unmatched.

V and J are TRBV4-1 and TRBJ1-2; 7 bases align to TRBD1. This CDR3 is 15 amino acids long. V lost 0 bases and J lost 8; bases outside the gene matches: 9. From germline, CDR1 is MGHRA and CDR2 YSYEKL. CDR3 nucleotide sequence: TGCGCCAGCAGCCAAGATAAGGGACAGACTATGGGCTACACCTTC. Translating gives CASSQDKGQTMGYTF.

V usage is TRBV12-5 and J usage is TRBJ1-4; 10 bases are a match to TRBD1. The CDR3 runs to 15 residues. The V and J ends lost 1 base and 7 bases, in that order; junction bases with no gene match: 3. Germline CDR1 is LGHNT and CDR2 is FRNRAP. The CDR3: CASGLGDRGPEKLFF. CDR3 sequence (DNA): TGTGCTAGTGGTTTGGGAGACAGGGGGCCTGAAAAACTGTTTTTT.

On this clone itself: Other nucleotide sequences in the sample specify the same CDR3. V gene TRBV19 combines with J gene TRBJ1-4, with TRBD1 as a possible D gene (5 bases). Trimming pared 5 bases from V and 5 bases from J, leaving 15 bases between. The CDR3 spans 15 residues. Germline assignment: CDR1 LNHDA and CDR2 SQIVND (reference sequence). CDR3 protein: CASSSTGTGNEKLFF. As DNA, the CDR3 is TGTGCCAGTAGTTCGACCGGGACTGGGAATGAAAAACTGTTTTTT.

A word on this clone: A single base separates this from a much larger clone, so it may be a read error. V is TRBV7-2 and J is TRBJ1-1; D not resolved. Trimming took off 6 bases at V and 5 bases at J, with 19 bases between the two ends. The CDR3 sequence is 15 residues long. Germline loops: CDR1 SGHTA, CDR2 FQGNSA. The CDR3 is CASSLTAGRETEAFF. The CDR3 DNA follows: TGTGCCAGCAGTCTAACCGCGGGGAGGGAGACTGAAGCTTTCTTT.

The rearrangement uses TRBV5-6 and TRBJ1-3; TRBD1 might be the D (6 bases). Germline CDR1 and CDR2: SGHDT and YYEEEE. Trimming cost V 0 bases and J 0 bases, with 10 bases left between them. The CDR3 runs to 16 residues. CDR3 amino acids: CASSLATGTSGNTIYF. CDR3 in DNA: TGTGCCAGCAGCTTGGCGACAGGTACCTCTGGAAACACCATATATTTT. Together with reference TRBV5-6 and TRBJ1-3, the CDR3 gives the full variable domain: DAGVTQSPTHLIKTRGQQVTLRCSPKSGHDTVSWYQQALGQGPQFIFQYYEEEERQRGNFPDRFSGHQFPNYSSELNVNALLLGDSALYLCASSLATGTSGNTIYFGEGSWLTVV.

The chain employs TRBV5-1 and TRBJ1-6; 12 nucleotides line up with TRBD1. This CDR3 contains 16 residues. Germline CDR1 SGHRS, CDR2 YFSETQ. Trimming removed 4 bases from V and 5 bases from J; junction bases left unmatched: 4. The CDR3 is CASSQGQGANNSPLHF. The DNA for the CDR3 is TGCGCCAGCAGCCAGGGACAGGGGGCGAATAATTCACCCCTCCACTTT.

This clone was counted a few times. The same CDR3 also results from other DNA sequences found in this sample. This CDR3 reads CATSRGDRGNNQPQHF. DNA for the CDR3: TGTGCCACCAGCAGAGGGGACAGAGGAAACAATCAGCCCCAGCATTTT. The chain carries TRBV15 and TRBJ1-5; TRBD1 matches at 7 bases. The junction had 6 bases not matched to a gene; V was cut back by 1 base and J by 3 bases. CDR1 LNHNV and CDR2 YYDKDF come from the germline V gene (reference sequence). There are 16 residues in the CDR3. Filled out from reference TRBV15 and TRBJ1-5, the complete variable domain reads DAMVIQNPRYQVTQFGKPVTLSCSQTLNHNVMYWYQQKSSQAPKLLFHYYDKDFNNEADTPDNFQSRRPNTSFCFLDIRSPGLGDTAMYLCATSRGDRGNNQPQHFGDGTRLSIL.

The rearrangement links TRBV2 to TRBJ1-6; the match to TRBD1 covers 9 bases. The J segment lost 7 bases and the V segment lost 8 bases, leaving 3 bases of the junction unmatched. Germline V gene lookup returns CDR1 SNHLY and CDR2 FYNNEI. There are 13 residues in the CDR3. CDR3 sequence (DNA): TGTGCCAGCGGGACAGGGAGGAATTCACCCCTCCACTTT. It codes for CASGTGRNSPLHF.

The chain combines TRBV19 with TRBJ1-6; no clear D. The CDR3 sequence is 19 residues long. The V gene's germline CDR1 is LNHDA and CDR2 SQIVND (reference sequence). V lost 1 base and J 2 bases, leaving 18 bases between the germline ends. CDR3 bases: TGTGCCAGTAGTATAGTCCGTGCGGGCAGGTCGCCCTATAATTCACCCCTCCACTTT. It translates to CASSIVRAGRSPYNSPLHF.

The CDR3 loop reads CASSVTGKGVDTQYF. CDR3 nucleotide sequence: TGCGCCAGCAGCGTTACAGGGAAAGGGGTAGATACGCAGTATTTT. This chain joins TRBV5-1 and TRBJ2-3; TRBD1 is a possible D gene (6 bases). The CDR3 consists of 15 residues. Germline values: CDR1 SGHRS, CDR2 YFSETQ. V was cut by 4 bases and J by 5 bases, with 17 bases left in between. Full variable domain (missing parts from reference TRBV5-1 and TRBJ2-3): KAGVTQTPRYLIKTRGQQVTLSCSPISGHRSVSWYQQTPGQGLQFLFEYFSETQRNKGNFPGRFSGRQFSNSRSEMNVSTLELGDSALYLCASSVTGKGVDTQYFGPGTRLTVL.

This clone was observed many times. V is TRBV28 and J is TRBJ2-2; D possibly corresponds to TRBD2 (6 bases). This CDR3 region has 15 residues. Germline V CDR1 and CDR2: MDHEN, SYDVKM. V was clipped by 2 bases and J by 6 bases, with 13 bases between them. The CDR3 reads CASSLLGGEAGELFF. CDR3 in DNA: TGTGCCAGCAGTTTACTTGGAGGGGAGGCCGGGGAGCTGTTTTTT.

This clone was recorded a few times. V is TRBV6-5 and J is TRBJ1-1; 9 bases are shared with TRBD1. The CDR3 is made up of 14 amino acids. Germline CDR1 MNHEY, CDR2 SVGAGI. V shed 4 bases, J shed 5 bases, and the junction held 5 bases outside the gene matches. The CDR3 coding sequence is TGTGCCAGCAGTTTTCGACAGGGGGTAACTGAAGCTTTCTTT. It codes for CASSFRQGVTEAFF.

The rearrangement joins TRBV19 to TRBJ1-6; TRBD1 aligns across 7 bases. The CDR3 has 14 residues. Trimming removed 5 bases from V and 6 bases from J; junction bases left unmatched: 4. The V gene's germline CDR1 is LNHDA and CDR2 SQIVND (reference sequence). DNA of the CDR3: TGTGCCAGTAGTCTACGGGACAGTAATTCACCCCTCCACTTT. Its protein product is CASSLRDSNSPLHF.

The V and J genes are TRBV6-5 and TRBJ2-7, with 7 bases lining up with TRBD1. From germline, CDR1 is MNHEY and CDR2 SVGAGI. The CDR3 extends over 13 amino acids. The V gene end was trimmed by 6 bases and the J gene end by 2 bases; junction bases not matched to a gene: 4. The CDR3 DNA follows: TGTGCCAGCAGACGGGGACAGACCTACGAGCAGTACTTC. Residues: CASRRGQTYEQYF.

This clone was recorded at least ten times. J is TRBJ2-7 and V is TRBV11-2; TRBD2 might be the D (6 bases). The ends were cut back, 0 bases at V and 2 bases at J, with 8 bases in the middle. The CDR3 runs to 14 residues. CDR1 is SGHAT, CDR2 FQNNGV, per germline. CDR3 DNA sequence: TGTGCCAGCAGCTTAGAGTGGGGGGCCTACGAGCAGTACTTC. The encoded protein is CASSLEWGAYEQYF.

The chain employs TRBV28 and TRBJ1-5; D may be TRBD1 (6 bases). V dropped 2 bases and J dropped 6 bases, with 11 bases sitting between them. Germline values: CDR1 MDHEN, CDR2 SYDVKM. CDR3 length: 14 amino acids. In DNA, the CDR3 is TGTGCCAGCAGTTTAGGCGGGGGCACTCAGCCCCAGCATTTT. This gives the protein CASSLGGGTQPQHF.

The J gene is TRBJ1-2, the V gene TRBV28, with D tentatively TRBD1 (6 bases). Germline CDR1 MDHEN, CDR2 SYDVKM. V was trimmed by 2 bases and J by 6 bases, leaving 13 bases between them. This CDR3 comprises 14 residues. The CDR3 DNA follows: TGTGCCAGCAGTTTAATCTTGTGGGGGCATGGCTACACCTTC. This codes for CASSLILWGHGYTF.

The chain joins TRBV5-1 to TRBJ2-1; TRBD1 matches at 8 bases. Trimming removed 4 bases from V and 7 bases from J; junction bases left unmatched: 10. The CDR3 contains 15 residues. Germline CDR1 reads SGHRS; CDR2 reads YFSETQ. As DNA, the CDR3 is TGCGCCAGCAGCAAGGACAGGGCGCCCAGAAATGAGCAGTTCTTC. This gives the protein CASSKDRAPRNEQFF.

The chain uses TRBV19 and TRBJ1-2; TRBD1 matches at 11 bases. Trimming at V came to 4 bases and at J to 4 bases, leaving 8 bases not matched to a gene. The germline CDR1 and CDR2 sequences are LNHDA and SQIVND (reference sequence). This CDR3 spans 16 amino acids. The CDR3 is CASSTQGTGGPYGYTF. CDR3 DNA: TGTGCCAGTAGTACCCAAGGGACAGGGGGGCCCTATGGCTACACCTTC.

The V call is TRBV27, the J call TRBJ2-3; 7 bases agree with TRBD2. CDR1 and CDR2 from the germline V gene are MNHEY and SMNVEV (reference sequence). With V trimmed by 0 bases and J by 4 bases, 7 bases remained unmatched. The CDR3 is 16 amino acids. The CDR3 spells CASSLSGEGWADTQYF. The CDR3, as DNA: TGTGCCAGCAGTTTATCGGGGGAGGGTTGGGCAGATACGCAGTATTTT.

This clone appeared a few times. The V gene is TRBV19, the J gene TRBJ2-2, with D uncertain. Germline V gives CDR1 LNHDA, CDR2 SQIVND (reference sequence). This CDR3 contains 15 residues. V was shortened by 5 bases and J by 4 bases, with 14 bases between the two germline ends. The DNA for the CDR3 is TGTGCCAGTAGTGTTAGCTCTGTCTCCACCGGGGAGCTGTTTTTT. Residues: CASSVSSVSTGELFF.

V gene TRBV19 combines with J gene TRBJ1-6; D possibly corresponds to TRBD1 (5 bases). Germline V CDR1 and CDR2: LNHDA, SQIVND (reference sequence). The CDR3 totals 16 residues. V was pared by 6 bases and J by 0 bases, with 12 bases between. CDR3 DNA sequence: TGTGCCAGTAGCGCGACAGCGAGCTCCTATAATTCACCCCTCCACTTT. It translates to CASSATASSYNSPLHF.